A single sample is the source of the 8 T cell receptor beta chains below, sequenced in a study of blood T cell repertoires in COVID-19. The table came from immunoSEQ multiplex PCR; TCRdb's copy has only in-frame clones and leaves some out. The repertoire holds some 73,000 clones, with around 67% as singletons. The sequenced material came from peripheral blood. These TCRs come from a man in his sixties with acute or convalescent COVID-19.

This chain joins TRBV6-5 and TRBJ1-4; 9 positions agree with TRBD1. Germline trimming cut 8 bases from V and 7 bases from J; bases unmatched to any gene: 8. The CDR3 covers 14 residues. Germline-derived CDR1 and CDR2 are MNHEY and SVGAGI. The CDR3 nucleotides are TGTGCCAGCGTAGGGACAGGGTTGCGTGAAAAACTGTTTTTT. Encoded protein: CASVGTGLREKLFF.

The rearrangement links TRBV12-3 or TRBV12-4 to TRBJ1-2; possible D gene TRBD1, 6 bases. The CDR3 sequence is 12 residues long. V lost 7 bases and J 8 bases, leaving 14 bases between the germline ends. The CDR3, as DNA: TGTGCCAGCACGGCGCAGGGGATCGGCTACACCTTC. It yields the protein CASTAQGIGYTF.

The chain links TRBV15 to TRBJ2-1; D is perhaps TRBD2 (5 bases). The CDR3 length is 16 residues. Deletions cut 3 bases from V and 5 bases from J, with 17 bases between. Germline CDR1 is LNHNV and CDR2 is YYDKDF (reference sequence). In DNA, the CDR3 is TGTGCCACCAGCAGCCTCGGGCCAGGACTCGACAATGAGCAGTTCTTC. Amino acid sequence: CATSSLGPGLDNEQFF.

The chain carries TRBV2 and TRBJ1-2; D is undetermined. From germline, CDR1 is SNHLY and CDR2 FYNNEI. CDR3 length equals 13 residues. With 3 bases removed from V and 8 bases from J, the gap between germline ends came to 13 bases. In DNA, the CDR3 is TGTGCCAGCAGTGAGTCCCAGGAATTGGGCTACACCTTC. Translating gives CASSESQELGYTF. Supplemented by reference TRBV2 and TRBJ1-2, the full variable domain reads EPEVTQTPSHQVTQMGQEVILRCVPISNHLYFYWYRQILGQKVEFLVSFYNNEISEKSEIFDDQFSVERPDGSNFTLKIRSTKLEDSAMYFCASSESQELGYTFGSGTRLTVV.

This chain connects TRBV3-1 (or the pseudogene TRBV3-2) to TRBJ2-7; tentative D call: TRBD2 (5 bases). The length of the CDR3 is 15 residues. CDR1 LGHDT and CDR2 YNNKEL come from the germline V gene (reference sequence). The ends were cut back, 1 base at V and 3 bases at J, with 13 bases in the middle. The CDR3 is CASSQGPGYLYEQYF. The CDR3 DNA reads as TGTGCCAGCAGCCAAGGTCCGGGATACCTCTACGAGCAGTACTTC.

This clone has only one observation. The chain joins TRBV10-2 to TRBJ2-5; D is unclear. The CDR3 is 13 amino acids. V dropped 5 bases and J dropped 5 bases, with 12 bases sitting between them. The germline V gene has CDR1 WSHSY and CDR2 SAAADI. The CDR3 DNA sequence: TGCGCCAGCAGTAGGCTAGTTGGCGAGACCCAGTACTTC. Its protein product is CASSRLVGETQYF.

This clone was detected only a few times. The chain is built from TRBV5-1 and TRBJ1-1; possible D gene TRBD1, 5 bases. V dropped 0 bases and J dropped 2 bases, with 11 bases sitting between them. Looked up from germline, CDR1 is SGHRS and CDR2 is YFSETQ. This CDR3 contains 15 residues. CDR3 coding DNA: TGCGCCAGCAGCTTGGTGGGGGGACTTAACACTGAAGCTTTCTTT. Translated, it gives CASSLVGGLNTEAFF.

This clone is a singleton in its sample. The chain joins TRBV6-5 to TRBJ1-1; D is possibly TRBD1 (5 bases). V shed 5 bases and J shed 6 bases, with 16 bases lying between them. Germline CDR1 MNHEY, CDR2 SVGAGI. The CDR3 runs 14 residues. The CDR3 here is CASSPGNLLSEAFF. The CDR3 nucleotides are TGTGCCAGCAGTCCAGGGAACCTTCTGTCTGAAGCTTTCTTT.